This T cell receptor beta chain comes out of a study of CD8+CD57+ T cells in acquired aplastic anemia. Study background: Sorted CD4+ and CD8+ cells yielded 3 to 3.5 ug of DNA on average.

Sequenced patients had shown CD8+CD57+ cell expansion by flow cytometry. Patients uniformly had severe acquired aplastic anemia. Patients were untreated when blood was sampled. The CDR3 runs 15 residues. V shed 4 bases and J shed 7 bases, with 17 bases lying between them. Germline CDR1 is MNHEY and CDR2 is SVGAGI. CDR3 and TCR beta VDJ profiling relied on a genomic DNA template. Via MiXCR, TCRdb re-called the reads, giving one row per CDR3 protein. This sample yields 150,000 to 200,000 distinct CDR3 sequences, of which about half are seen a single time; roughly 13% belongs to the top ten. The sequence was collected from a human donor with aplastic anemia. The specimen sequenced was sorted CD4+, CD8+, or CD8+CD57+ T cells (not recorded which) from PBMCs. The chain has TRBV6-5 and TRBJ1-5; weak D call: TRBD1 (6 bases). The CDR3 region has the DNA TGTGCCAGCAGTTTGGACAGCCCTCAGGGCCAGCCCCAGCATTTT. This translates into CASSLDSPQGQPQHF.